The present entry profiles one T cell receptor beta chain with its context. The sample is drawn from a study of blood T cell repertoires in COVID-19. Profiling relied on immunoSEQ multiplex PCR, and the TCRdb table lists in-frame clones only, not all of them. The data show about 94,000 clones, 60% to 85% seen once. The CDR3 runs to 16 residues. The V and J ends lost 1 base and 4 bases respectively, with 16 bases between them. Germline V gives CDR1 LGHNA, CDR2 YNFKEQ. The chain employs TRBV4-2 and TRBJ1-2, with D possibly TRBD1 on 5 matching bases. The sequence came from a human donor in a cohort sampled during active COVID-19. Sequenced sample: peripheral blood. The CDR3 is CASSQGKGDWGYGYTF. The DNA of the CDR3 is TGTGCCAGCAGCCAAGGAAAAGGGGATTGGGGCTATGGCTACACCTTC.